This T cell receptor beta chain was sequenced during a study of CD4 T cells in relation to SARS-CoV-2 and coronaviruses. In regard to this clone: The antigen is not known.

Germline lookup yields CDR1 MDHEN and CDR2 SYDVKM. This CDR3 has 17 amino acids. V lost 10 bases to trimming and J lost 0 bases; unmatched junction nucleotides: 15. Assay: immunoSEQ multiplex PCR; the TCRdb copy retains only in-frame clones and omits some. This table has tens of thousands of clones, about four fifths appearing once. Broader study findings: The cross-reactivity analysis covered only spike protein, not other viral proteins. Pre-pandemic and post-infection samples never came from the same donor.

Sequenced material: memory CD4+ T cells from PBMCs, cultured in vitro. The chain is built from TRBV28 and TRBJ1-5; 7 nucleotides align to TRBD1. The source of this sequence is an adult with COVID-19. CDR3 amino acids: CAISTGSQAYSNQPQHF. CDR3 nucleotide sequence: TGTGCCATTTCGACAGGGTCCCAAGCGTATAGCAATCAGCCCCAGCATTTT.